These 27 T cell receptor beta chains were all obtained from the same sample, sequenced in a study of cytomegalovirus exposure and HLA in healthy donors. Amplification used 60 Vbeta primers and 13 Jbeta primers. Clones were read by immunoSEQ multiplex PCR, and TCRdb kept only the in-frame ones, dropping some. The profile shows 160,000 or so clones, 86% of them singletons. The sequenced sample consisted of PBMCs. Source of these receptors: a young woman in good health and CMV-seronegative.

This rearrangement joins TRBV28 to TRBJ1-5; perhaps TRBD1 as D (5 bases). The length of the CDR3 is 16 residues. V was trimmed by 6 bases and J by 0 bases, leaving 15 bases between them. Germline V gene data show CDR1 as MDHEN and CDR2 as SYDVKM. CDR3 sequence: CASSYDRFYSNQPQHF. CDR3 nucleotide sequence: TGTGCCAGCAGCTATGACAGATTCTATAGCAATCAGCCCCAGCATTTT. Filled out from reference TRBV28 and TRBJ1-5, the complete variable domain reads DVKVTQSSRYLVKRTGEKVFLECVQDMDHENMFWYRQDPGLGLRLIYFSYDVKMKEKGDIPEGYSVSREKKERFSLILESASTNQTSMYLCASSYDRFYSNQPQHFGDGTRLSIL.

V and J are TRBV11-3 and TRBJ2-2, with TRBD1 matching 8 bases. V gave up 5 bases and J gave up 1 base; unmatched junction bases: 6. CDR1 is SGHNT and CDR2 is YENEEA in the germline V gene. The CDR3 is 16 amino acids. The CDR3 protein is CASSLRTGQNTGELFF. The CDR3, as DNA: TGTGCCAGCAGCCTCCGGACAGGGCAGAACACCGGGGAGCTGTTTTTT.

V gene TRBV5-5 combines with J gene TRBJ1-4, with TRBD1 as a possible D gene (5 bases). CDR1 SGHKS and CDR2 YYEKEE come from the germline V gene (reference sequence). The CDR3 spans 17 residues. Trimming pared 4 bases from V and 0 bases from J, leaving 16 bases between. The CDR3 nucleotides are TGTGCCAGCAGCACCAGGGTGGCCCTTGCAACTAATGAAAAACTGTTTTTT. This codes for CASSTRVALATNEKLFF.

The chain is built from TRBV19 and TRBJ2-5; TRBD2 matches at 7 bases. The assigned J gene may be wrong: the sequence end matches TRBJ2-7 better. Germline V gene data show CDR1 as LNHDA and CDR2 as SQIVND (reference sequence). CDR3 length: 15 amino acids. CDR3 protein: CASSMGGTTPYEQYF. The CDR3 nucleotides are TGTGCCAGTAGTATGGGAGGGACCACCCCCTACGAGCAGTACTTC.

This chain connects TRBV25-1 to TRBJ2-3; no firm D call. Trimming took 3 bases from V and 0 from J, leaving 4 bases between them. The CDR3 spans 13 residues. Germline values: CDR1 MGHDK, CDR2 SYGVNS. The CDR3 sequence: CASSESSTDTQYF. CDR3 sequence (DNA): TGTGCCAGCAGTGAGTCTAGCACAGATACGCAGTATTTT.

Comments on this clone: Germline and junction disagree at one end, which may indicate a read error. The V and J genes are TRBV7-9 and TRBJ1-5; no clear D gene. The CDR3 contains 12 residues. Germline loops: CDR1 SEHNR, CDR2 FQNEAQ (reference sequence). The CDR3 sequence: CSSSLGDQPQHF. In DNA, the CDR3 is TGTTCCAGCAGCTTAGGAGATCAGCCCCAGCATTTT.

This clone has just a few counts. This CDR3 reads CASSLSHTRFIVSPLHF. The DNA of the CDR3 is TGTGCCAGCAGTCTTTCCCATACTCGCTTCATAGTTTCACCCCTCCACTTT. J is TRBJ1-6 and V is TRBV27; no clear D gene. This CDR3 has 17 amino acids. Germline values: CDR1 MNHEY, CDR2 SMNVEV (reference sequence). The germline V and J ends were trimmed by 5 bases and 9 bases, with 23 bases remaining between them.

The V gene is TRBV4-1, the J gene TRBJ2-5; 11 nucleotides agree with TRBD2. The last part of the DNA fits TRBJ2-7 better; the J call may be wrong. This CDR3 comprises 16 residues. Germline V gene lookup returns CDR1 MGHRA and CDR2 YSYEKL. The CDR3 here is CASSQVLSGGAYEQYF. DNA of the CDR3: TGCGCCAGCAGCCAAGTCCTTAGCGGGGGGGCCTACGAGCAGTACTTC.

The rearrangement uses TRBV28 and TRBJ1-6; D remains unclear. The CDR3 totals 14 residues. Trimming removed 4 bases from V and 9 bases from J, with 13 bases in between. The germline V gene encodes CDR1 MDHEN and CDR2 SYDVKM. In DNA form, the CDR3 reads TGTGCCAGCAGTTCCTCCCAACTCGGTTCACCCCTCCACTTT. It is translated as CASSSSQLGSPLHF.

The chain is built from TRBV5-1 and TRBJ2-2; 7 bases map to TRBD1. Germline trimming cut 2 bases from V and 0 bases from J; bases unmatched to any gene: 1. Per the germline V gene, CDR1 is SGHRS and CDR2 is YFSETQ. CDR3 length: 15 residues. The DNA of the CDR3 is TGCGCCAGCAGCTTAGGGACAGCGAACACCGGGGAGCTGTTTTTT. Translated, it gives CASSLGTANTGELFF.

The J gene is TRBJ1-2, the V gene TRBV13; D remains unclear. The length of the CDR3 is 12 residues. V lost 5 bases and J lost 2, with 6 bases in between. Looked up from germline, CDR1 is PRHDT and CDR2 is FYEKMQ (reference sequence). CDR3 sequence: CASSIKNYGYTF. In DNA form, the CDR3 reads TGTGCCAGCAGCATAAAAAACTATGGCTACACCTTC.

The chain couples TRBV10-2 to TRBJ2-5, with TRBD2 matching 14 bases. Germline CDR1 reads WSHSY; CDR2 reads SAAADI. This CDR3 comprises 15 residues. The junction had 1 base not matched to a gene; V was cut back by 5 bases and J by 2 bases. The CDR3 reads CASSRLAGGQETQYF. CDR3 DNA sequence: TGCGCCAGCAGTCGACTAGCGGGGGGGCAAGAGACCCAGTACTTC.

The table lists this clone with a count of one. CDR3 amino acids: CASSGEQGYTGELFF. CDR3 nucleotides: TGTGCCAGCAGCGGAGAACAGGGATACACCGGGGAGCTGTTTTTT. The V and J genes are TRBV9 and TRBJ2-2; perhaps TRBD1 as D (6 bases). Germline V CDR1 and CDR2: SGDLS, YYNGEE. The V and J ends lost 3 bases and 3 bases respectively, with 12 bases between them. The CDR3 loop spans 15 amino acids.

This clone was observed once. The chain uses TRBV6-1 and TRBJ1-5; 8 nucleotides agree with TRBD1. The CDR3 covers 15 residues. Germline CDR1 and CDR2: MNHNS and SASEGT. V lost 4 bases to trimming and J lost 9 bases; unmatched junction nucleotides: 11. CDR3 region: CASSVGQAAEWPQHF. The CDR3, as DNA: TGTGCCAGCAGTGTGGGACAGGCGGCGGAATGGCCCCAGCATTTT.

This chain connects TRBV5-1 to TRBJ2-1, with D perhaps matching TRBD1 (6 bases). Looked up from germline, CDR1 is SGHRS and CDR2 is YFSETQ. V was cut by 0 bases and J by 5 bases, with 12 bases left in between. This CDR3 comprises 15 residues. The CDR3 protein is CASSLGDTFNNEQFF. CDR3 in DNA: TGCGCCAGCAGCTTGGGGGACACCTTCAACAATGAGCAGTTCTTC.

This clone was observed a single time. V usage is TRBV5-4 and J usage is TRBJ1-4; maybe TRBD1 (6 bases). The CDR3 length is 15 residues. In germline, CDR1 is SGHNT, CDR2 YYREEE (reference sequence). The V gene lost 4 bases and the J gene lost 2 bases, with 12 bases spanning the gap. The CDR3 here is CASSDHRATNEKLFF. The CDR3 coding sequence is TGTGCCAGCAGCGACCACAGGGCGACTAATGAAAAACTGTTTTTT.

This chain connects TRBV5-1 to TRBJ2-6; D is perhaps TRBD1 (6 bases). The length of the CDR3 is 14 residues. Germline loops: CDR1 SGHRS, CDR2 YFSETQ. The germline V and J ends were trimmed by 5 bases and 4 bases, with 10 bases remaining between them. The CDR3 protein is CASRAGAGANVLTF. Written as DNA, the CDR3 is TGCGCCAGCAGGGCAGGGGCCGGGGCCAACGTCCTGACTTTC.

The CDR3 bases are TGTGCCAGCAGCGACTCCCATTCCCCTGGGGCCAACGTCCTGACTTTC. Its protein product is CASSDSHSPGANVLTF. V usage is TRBV27 and J usage is TRBJ2-6, with no clear D. Trimming took off 6 bases at V and 2 bases at J, with 14 bases between the two ends. The CDR3 is made up of 16 amino acids. CDR1 is MNHEY and CDR2 is SMNVEV in the germline V gene (reference sequence).

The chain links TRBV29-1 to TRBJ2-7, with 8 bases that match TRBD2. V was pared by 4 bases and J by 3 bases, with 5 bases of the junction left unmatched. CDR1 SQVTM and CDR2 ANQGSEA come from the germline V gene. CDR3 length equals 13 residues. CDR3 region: CSVAGGGFYEQYF. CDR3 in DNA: TGCAGCGTTGCCGGGGGGGGGTTCTACGAGCAGTACTTC.

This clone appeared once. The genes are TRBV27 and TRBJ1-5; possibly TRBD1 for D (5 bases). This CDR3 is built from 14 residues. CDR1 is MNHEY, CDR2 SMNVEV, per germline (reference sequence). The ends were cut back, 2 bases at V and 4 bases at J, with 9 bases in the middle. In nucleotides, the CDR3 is TGTGCCAGCAGTTTACAGGGCTTTAATCAGCCCCAGCATTTT. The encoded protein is CASSLQGFNQPQHF.

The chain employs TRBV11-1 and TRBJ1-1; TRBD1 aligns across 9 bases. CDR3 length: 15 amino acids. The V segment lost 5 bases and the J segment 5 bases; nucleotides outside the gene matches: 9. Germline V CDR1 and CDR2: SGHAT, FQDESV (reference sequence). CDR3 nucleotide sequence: TGTGCCAGCAGCGAACGGGACAGGGTCGGGACTGAAGCTTTCTTT. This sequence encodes CASSERDRVGTEAFF.

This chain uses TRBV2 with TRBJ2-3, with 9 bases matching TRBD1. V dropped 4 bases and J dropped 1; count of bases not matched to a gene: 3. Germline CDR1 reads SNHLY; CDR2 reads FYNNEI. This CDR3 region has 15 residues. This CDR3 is CASSVRTGGTDTQYF. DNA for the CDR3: TGTGCCAGCAGTGTTAGGACAGGGGGCACAGATACGCAGTATTTT.

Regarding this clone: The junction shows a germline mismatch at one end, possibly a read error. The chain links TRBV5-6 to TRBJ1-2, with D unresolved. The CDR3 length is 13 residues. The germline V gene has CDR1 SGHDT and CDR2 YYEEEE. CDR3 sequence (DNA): TGTGCCAGCAGCTTGGGGCAGAACTATAGCTACACCTTC. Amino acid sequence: CASSLGQNYSYTF.

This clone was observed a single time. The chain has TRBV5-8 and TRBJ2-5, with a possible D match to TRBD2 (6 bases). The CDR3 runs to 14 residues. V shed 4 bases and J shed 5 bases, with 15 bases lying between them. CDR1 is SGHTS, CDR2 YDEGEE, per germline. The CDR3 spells CASSHSAGRETQYF. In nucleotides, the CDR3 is TGTGCCAGCAGCCACTCCGCGGGGCGCGAGACCCAGTACTTC.

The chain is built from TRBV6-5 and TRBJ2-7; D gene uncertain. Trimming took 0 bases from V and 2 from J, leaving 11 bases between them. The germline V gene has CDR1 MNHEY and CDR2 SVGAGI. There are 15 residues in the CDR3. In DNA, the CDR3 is TGTGCCAGCAGTTACTCGGCGAGCGCCGCCTACGAGCAGTACTTC. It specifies CASSYSASAAYEQYF.

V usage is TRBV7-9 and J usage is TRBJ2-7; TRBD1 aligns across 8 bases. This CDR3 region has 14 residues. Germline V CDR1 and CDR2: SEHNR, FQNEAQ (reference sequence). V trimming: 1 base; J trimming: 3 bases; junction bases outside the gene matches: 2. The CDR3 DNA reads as TGTGCCAGCAGCTTAGAAGGGACAGGCTACGAGCAGTACTTC. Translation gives CASSLEGTGYEQYF.

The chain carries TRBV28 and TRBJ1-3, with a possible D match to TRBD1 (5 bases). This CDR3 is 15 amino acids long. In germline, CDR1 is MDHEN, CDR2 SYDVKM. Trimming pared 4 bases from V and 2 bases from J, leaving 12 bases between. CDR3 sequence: CASSSTGGTGNTIYF. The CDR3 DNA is TGTGCCAGCAGTTCCACAGGTGGGACTGGAAACACCATATATTTT.